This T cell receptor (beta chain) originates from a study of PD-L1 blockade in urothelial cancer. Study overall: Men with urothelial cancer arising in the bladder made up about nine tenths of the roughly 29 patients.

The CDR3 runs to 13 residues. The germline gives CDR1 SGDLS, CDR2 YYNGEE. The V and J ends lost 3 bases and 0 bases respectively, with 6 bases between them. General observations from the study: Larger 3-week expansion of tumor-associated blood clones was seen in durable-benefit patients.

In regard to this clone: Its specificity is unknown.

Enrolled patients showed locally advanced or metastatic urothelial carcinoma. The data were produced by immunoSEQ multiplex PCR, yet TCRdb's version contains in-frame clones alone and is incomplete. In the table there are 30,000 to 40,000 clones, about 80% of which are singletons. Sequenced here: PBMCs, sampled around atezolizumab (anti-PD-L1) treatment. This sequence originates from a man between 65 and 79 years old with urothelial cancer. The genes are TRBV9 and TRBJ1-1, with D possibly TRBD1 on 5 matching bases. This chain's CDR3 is CASSETVNTEAFF. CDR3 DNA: TGTGCCAGCAGCGAGACAGTGAACACTGAAGCTTTCTTT.